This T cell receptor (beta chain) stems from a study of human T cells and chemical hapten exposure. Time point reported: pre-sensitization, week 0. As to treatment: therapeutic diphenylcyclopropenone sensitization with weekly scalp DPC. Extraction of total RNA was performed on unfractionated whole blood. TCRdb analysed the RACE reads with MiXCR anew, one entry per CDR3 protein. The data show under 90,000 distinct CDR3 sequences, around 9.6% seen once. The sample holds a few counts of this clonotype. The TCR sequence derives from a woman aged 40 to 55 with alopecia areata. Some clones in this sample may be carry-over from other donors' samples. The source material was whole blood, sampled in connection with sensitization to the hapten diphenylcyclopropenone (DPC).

CDR3 residues: CASKPSFNGGQPQHF. The CDR3 bases are TGTGCCAGCAAACCATCCTTTAACGGGGGTCAGCCCCAGCATTTT. The chain recombines TRBV27 with TRBJ1-5; a weak D match, TRBD1 (5 bases). This CDR3 has 15 residues. From germline, CDR1 is MNHEY and CDR2 SMNVEV (reference sequence). The V end lost 7 bases, the J end lost 6 bases, and 19 bases lay between the germline ends.